This TCR beta chain was observed in a study of immune evolution from preneoplasia to lung adenocarcinoma. Looking at the study overall: HLA loss of heterozygosity: around 6.5% AIS, about 15% MIA, over 25% ADC, none AAH. Study results and caveats: Later-stage lesions seemingly showed higher T cell density and diversity than normal lung. Normal lung had the highest top T cell clone frequencies.

The assay was immunoSEQ multiplex PCR, and TCRdb's table has in-frame clones only and misses some. The sample lists 4,900 or so clones; around three quarters were seen once. The V gene's germline CDR1 is SGDLS and CDR2 YYNGEE. V gave up 0 bases and J gave up 6 bases, with 16 bases separating them. This CDR3 region has 16 residues. Two lung cancer pathologists independently confirmed each histologic diagnosis. As to this clone: Its target is not known.

Sequenced sample: FFPE minimally invasive lung adenocarcinoma tissue. The sequence was obtained from a person aged 55-80 years with lung adenocarcinoma. The V gene is TRBV9, the J gene TRBJ2-1; D remains ambiguous. CDR3 nucleotide sequence: TGTGCCAGCAGCGTAGGGCCAGGCGATAAGTCCAATGAGCAGTTCTTC. Translation: CASSVGPGDKSNEQFF.